The present T cell receptor beta chain was sequenced within a study of technical replicates of blood from several donors. V dropped 0 bases and J dropped 4 bases, with 15 bases sitting between them. Germline CDR1 LGHNA, CDR2 YSLEER. This CDR3 has 17 residues. Clones were sequenced by immunoSEQ multiplex PCR, and TCRdb holds only the in-frame ones, with some missing. The data hold approximately 76,000 clones, with just over 85% observed a single time. Sequencing used PBMCs. V gene TRBV4-3 combines with J gene TRBJ1-4; D possibly corresponds to TRBD1 (6 bases). The origin of this receptor is a human donor in good health. Some clones in this sample may be carry-over from other donors' samples. The chain's CDR3 is CASSQDQQGGVNEKLFF. The CDR3 nucleotides are TGCGCCAGCAGCCAAGATCAACAGGGAGGGGTTAATGAAAAACTGTTTTTT.